These 6 T cell receptor beta chains came from one sample sequenced in a study of blood T cell repertoires in COVID-19. This table comes from immunoSEQ multiplex PCR, and its TCRdb copy is limited to in-frame clones, with some not included. The sample holds about 330,000 clones, approximately 89% seen once. Sequenced sample: PBMCs or T cells enriched from blood (not recorded which). The receptors were sampled from a man in his thirties or forties who had recovered from COVID-19.

The table lists this clone with a count of one. The gene calls are TRBV5-1 and TRBJ2-4; possibly TRBD2 for D (6 bases). V was pared by 3 bases and J by 8 bases, with 18 bases between. Germline CDR1 SGHRS, CDR2 YFSETQ. The CDR3 is made up of 15 amino acids. The CDR3 DNA sequence: TGCGCCAGCAGCTCCGGGACTCTGGGGGGTGACATTCAGTACTTC. Its translation is CASSSGTLGGDIQYF.

The chain carries TRBV10-3 and TRBJ1-2, with unresolved D. V was cut by 8 bases and J by 8 bases, with 12 bases left in between. Germline V gives CDR1 ENHRY, CDR2 SYGVKD. The CDR3 is 11 amino acids. The CDR3 nucleotides read TGTGCCATCGGGTTAGCTGGGGGCTACACCTTC. It encodes CAIGLAGGYTF.

The chain combines TRBV7-2 with TRBJ2-5; TRBD2 matches at 9 bases. Germline loops: CDR1 SGHTA, CDR2 FQGNSA. This CDR3 has 15 amino acids. The V and J ends lost 5 bases and 2 bases, in that order; junction bases with no gene match: 6. The CDR3 protein is CASSTQRGVQETQYF. For the CDR3, the DNA is TGTGCCAGCAGCACCCAGCGGGGGGTTCAAGAGACCCAGTACTTC.

The V and J genes are TRBV19 and TRBJ1-2; possibly TRBD1 for D (5 bases). Germline loops: CDR1 LNHDA, CDR2 SQIVND (reference sequence). The CDR3 is 13 amino acids. Trimming removed 7 bases from V and 2 bases from J, with 11 bases in between. In nucleotides, the CDR3 is TGTGCCAGTACCATGACAGCGAACTATGGCTACACCTTC. Its protein product is CASTMTANYGYTF.

The rearrangement links TRBV9 to TRBJ1-5, with D perhaps TRBD1 (6 bases). This CDR3 comprises 16 residues. Germline CDR1 is SGDLS and CDR2 is YYNGEE. V lost 0 bases to trimming and J lost 2 bases, with 12 bases between them. The CDR3 sequence is CASSVGGGAGNQPQHF. CDR3 in DNA: TGTGCCAGCAGCGTAGGGGGGGGCGCGGGCAATCAGCCCCAGCATTTT.

J is TRBJ2-3 and V is TRBV10-3, with 13 bases lining up with TRBD2. V gave up 4 bases and J gave up 4 bases; unmatched junction bases: 5. Germline CDR1 ENHRY, CDR2 SYGVKD. This CDR3 has 16 amino acids. CDR3 loop: CAISATSGGAADTQYF. The CDR3 DNA sequence: TGTGCCATCAGTGCCACTAGCGGGGGGGCGGCAGATACGCAGTATTTT.